This TCR beta chain was sequenced for a study of blood T cell repertoires in COVID-19. Study details: Samples came from the United States, Italy and Spain, spanning acute and convalescent COVID-19. Sources were T cells, B-cell-depleted T cells, or PBMCs; the material itself was cDNA or gDNA.

In the source study's methods: Quantification of nucleated cells was approximated via reference gene primer amplification. Assay used: immunoSEQ multiplex PCR; TCRdb lists only in-frame clones, some missing. Clone size and the V and J calls come from that table; the DNA yielded D and trimming. The sample includes 85,000 to 95,000 clones, over 75% of them seen just once. Germline V gene data show CDR1 as MDHEN and CDR2 as SYDVKM. This CDR3 contains 16 residues. V dropped 8 bases and J dropped 3; count of bases not matched to a gene: 16. Sequenced material: peripheral blood. The TCR sequence derives from a human donor with acute or convalescent COVID-19. The donor label of this sample is uncertain. The chain couples TRBV28 to TRBJ2-7; 7 nucleotides line up with TRBD2. The CDR3: CASATTGGPPLYEQYF. The CDR3 DNA reads TGTGCCAGCGCCACAACGGGGGGACCCCCCCTCTACGAGCAGTACTTC.